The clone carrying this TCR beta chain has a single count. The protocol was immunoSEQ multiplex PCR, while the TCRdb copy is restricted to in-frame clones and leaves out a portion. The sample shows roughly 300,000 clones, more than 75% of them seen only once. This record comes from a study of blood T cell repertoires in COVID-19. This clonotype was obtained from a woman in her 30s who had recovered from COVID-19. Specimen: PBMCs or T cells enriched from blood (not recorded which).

The CDR3 loop reads CASSQGPASSYEQYF. CDR3 bases: TGTGCCAGCAGCCAAGGACCAGCGAGCTCCTACGAGCAGTACTTC. The V gene is TRBV3-1 (or the pseudogene TRBV3-2), the J gene TRBJ2-7, with D unresolved. With 1 base removed from V and 0 bases from J, the gap between germline ends came to 10 bases. The V gene's germline CDR1 is LGHDT and CDR2 YNNKEL (reference sequence). The CDR3 spans 15 residues.